These T cell receptor beta chains were read from a single sample in a study of blood T cell repertoires in COVID-19. Some clones are missing from TCRdb's copy, which holds only in-frame ones; the method was immunoSEQ multiplex PCR. In the table there are around 310,000 clones, over 75% of which are singletons. Sequenced material: PBMCs or T cells enriched from blood (not recorded which). The receptors shown here come from a woman between 35 and 50 years old who had recovered from COVID-19. Both conserved end residues are trimmed from each CDR3. Clone size is shown for a subset of rows, as once, few, many or a class of expanded clone.

clone size,V gene,CDR3 protein
.,TRBV20-1,SASVRGGASTDTQY
once,TRBV19,ASNTGNTIY
.,TRBV18,ASSPNTYEQY
.,TRBV5-1,ASSLAGDRAWKVSGANVLT
.,TRBV28,ASSLPGQEANYGYT
.,TRBV18,ASSPTGPGQPQH
.,TRBV28,ASSSPPTYGYT
.,TRBV7-9,ASSREQGKFNEQY
.,TRBV27,ASSLKAYTEAF
.,TRBV19,ASSIDGSGVYEQY
once,TRBV6-5,ASRGREDGGLEQY
.,TRBV6-5,ASSTGLAKRQY
.,TRBV15,ATSRDSGWDYGYT
.,TRBV18,ASSPPGGENYGYT
.,TRBV7-9,ASSLGLAGGEQY
few,TRBV10-1,ASRQHLNTEAF
.,TRBV7-2,ASSPNTAGGVQPQH
.,TRBV7-3,ASSWDRGTDTQY
.,TRBV6-5,ASSYSTGVQPQH
.,TRBV7-7,ASSLGAPLGTDTQY
few,TRBV5-6,ASSSGDYEQY
.,TRBV27,ASSFQGYSPLH
.,TRBV7-3,ASSPLGGAVGNTIY
once,TRBV7-2,ASSPRAQATNEKLF
.,TRBV19,ATRDRGPYEQY
.,TRBV12-3/TRBV12-4,ASSLRNTEAF
.,TRBV11-2,ASSLSGGYNEQF
.,TRBV19,ATGQGYGYT
.,TRBV24-1,ATSPPNTIY
.,TRBV7-3,ASSFDLRDTQY
.,TRBV27,ASSLWASYEQY
.,TRBV9,ASSFGQGWVSEQF
few,TRBV5-4,ASRRGLAGTDTQY
.,TRBV29-1,SVPGLAGYEQY
.,TRBV25-1,ASSDGVSPLH
few,TRBV6-1,ASSDSARTSYEQY
.,TRBV30,AWSVHSSGRSEQF
.,TRBV4-2,ASSPRGDTGELF
.,TRBV2,ASSDRVGLTEAF
.,TRBV7-3,ASSLGGLAGVNEQF
.,TRBV18,ASSPLAGGRQETQY
.,TRBV5-4,ASRTSGLLDTQY
.,TRBV4-1,ASSQRELNEQF
.,TRBV7-8,ASSLARGGGYT
.,TRBV10-3,ATRRQSDTQY
.,TRBV3-1/TRBV3-2,ASSQVSGSNTEAF
few,TRBV5-4,ASSLMGQGAAYEQY
.,TRBV2,ASTLAGPPGEQF
.,TRBV19,ASSPGTSGTTDTQY
.,TRBV3-1/TRBV3-2,ASSRAGGFYEQY
.,TRBV7-9,ASSLAGGDEQY
.,TRBV10-3,AISQHTGLNEQF
.,TRBV10-3,AIRMSWSTNTIY
few,TRBV9,ASSVDGASGTYEQY
.,TRBV10-3,AITGQGTDTQY